This TCR beta chain was captured in a study of T cell responses to AZD1222 COVID-19 vaccine. Germline trimming cut 4 bases from V and 5 bases from J; bases unmatched to any gene: 11. The CDR3 spans 16 residues. The V gene's germline CDR1 is SGHRS and CDR2 YFSETQ. Data came from immunoSEQ multiplex PCR; TCRdb stores just in-frame clones and leaves some out. The sample shows 150,000 to 180,000 clones, about 85% of them seen only once. The rearrangement joins TRBV5-1 to TRBJ2-2; 7 positions agree with TRBD1. This receptor was obtained from an adult in good health. Here the sequenced sample was peripheral blood, taken on day 0 of AZD1222 vaccination. CDR3: CASSGTGTEPTGELFF. The CDR3 DNA reads TGCGCCAGCAGCGGGACCGGGACAGAGCCGACCGGGGAGCTGTTTTTT.